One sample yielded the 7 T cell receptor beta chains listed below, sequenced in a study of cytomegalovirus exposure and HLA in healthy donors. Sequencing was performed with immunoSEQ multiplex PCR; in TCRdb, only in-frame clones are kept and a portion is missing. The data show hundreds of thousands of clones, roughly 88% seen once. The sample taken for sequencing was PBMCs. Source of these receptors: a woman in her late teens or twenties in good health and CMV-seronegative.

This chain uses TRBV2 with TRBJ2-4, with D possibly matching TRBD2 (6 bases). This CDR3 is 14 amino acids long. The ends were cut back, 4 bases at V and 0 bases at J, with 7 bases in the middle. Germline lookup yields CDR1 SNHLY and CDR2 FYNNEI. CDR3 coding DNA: TGTGCCAGCAGTGGGGGACTAGCCAAAAACATTCAGTACTTC. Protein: CASSGGLAKNIQYF.

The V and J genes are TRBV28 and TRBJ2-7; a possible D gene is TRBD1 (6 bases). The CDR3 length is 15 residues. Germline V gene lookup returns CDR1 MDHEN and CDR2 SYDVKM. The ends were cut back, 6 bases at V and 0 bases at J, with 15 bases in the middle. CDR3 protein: CASSQLGASSYEQYF. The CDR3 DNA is TGTGCCAGCAGCCAGTTGGGGGCGAGCTCCTACGAGCAGTACTTC. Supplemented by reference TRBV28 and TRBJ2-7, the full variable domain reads DVKVTQSSRYLVKRTGEKVFLECVQDMDHENMFWYRQDPGLGLRLIYFSYDVKMKEKGDIPEGYSVSREKKERFSLILESASTNQTSMYLCASSQLGASSYEQYFGPGTRLTVT.

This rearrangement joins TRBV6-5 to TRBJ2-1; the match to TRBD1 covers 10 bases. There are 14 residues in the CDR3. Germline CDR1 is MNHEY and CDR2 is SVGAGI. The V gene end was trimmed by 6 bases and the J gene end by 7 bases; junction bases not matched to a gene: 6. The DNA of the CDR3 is TGTGCCAGCAGAGGTCCGGGACAGGGGAATGAGCAGTTCTTC. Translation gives CASRGPGQGNEQFF.

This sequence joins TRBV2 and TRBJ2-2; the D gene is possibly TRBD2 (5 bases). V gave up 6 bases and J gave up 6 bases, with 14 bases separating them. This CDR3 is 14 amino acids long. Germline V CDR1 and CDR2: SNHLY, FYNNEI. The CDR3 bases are TGTGCCAGCAGGAGTAGCGACACCCCCGGGGAGCTGTTTTTT. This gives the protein CASRSSDTPGELFF.

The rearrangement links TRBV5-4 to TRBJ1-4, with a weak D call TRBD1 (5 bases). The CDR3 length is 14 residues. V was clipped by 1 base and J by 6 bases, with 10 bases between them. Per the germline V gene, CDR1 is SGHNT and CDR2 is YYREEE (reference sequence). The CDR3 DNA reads TGTGCCAGCAGCTTGCGGGGGGTACATGAAAAACTGTTTTTT. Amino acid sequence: CASSLRGVHEKLFF.

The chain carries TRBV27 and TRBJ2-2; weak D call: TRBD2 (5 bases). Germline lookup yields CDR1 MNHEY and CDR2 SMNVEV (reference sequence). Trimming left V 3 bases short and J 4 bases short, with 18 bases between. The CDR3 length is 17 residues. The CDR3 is CASSFGSRRSVTGELFF. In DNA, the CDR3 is TGTGCCAGCAGTTTTGGTAGCAGGAGGTCGGTCACCGGGGAGCTGTTTTTT.

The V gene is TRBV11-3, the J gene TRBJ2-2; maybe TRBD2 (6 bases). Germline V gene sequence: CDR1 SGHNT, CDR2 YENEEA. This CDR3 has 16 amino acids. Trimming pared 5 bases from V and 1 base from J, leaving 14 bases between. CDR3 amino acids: CASSLRSGLNTGELFF. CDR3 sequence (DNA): TGTGCCAGCAGCCTCCGGTCGGGACTGAACACCGGGGAGCTGTTTTTT.